This T cell receptor (beta chain) was obtained from a study of Tregs in tolerant kidney transplant recipients. Study details: Sorting used antibodies to exclude donor cells. Notes on the study in general: This study did not directly address biological reproducibility.

Concerning this clone: Its antigen is unidentified.

Germline V gene sequence: CDR1 KGHSH, CDR2 LQKENI. The CDR3 runs to 13 residues. Trimming cost V 3 bases and J 0 bases, with 5 bases left between them. Clones were read by immunoSEQ multiplex PCR, and TCRdb kept only the in-frame ones, dropping some. Here the sample spans about 21,000 clones, about three fifths being singletons. The chain combines TRBV18 with TRBJ1-2; TRBD1 is a possible D gene (5 bases). The clonotype originates from a human donor in good health. The sequenced sample consisted of Tregs from blood cultured with allogeneic cells. The CDR3 region is CASSPGPNYGYTF. The CDR3 region has the DNA TGTGCCAGCTCACCGGGACCTAACTATGGCTACACCTTC.